This is a list of T cell receptor beta chains from one sample in a study of blood T cell repertoires in COVID-19. Only in-frame clones appear in the TCRdb table, and some are missing; sequencing was by immunoSEQ multiplex PCR. Of around 94,000 clones in the sample, about 80% were seen once. Sequencing input: peripheral blood. The source of these receptors is a man between 60 and 75 years old with acute or convalescent COVID-19. CDR3s include the opening cysteine and the closing phenylalanine or tryptophan. D genes are given only for firm matches.

TRBJ1-2 TRBD1 19 TRBV5-6 CASSLSRGLIGLKNYGYTF
TRBJ2-3 TRBD2 15 TRBV27 CASSLAGGSTDTQYF
TRBJ1-5 . 14 TRBV5-6 CASSSGGGNQPQHF
TRBJ2-1 TRBD1 17 TRBV7-3 CASSSRLSDRGHNEQFF
TRBJ1-6 . 14 TRBV7-9 CASSSSGVSSPLHF
TRBJ2-1 TRBD1 15 TRBV5-1 CASSLALGQDNEQFF
TRBJ1-1 . 18 TRBV5-4 CASSLYGLAGEKNTEAFF
TRBJ2-7 . 11 TRBV30 CAWSQGYEQYF
TRBJ2-2 . 15 TRBV21-1 CASSKRRGNTGELFF
TRBJ2-7 . 19 TRBV27 CASSPPSYTRGIVSYEQYF
TRBJ1-1 TRBD1 14 TRBV6-4 CASSAGTGGTEAFF
TRBJ2-1 . 15 TRBV4-3 CASSQDPYSYNEQFF
TRBJ1-2 . 13 TRBV29-1 CSVVEDSSYGYTF
TRBJ2-7 . 15 TRBV5-1 CASSLASGRIDEQYF
TRBJ2-2 . 12 TRBV10-3 CAIRGPTGELFF
TRBJ2-2 . 12 TRBV5-6 CASSFSTGELFF
TRBJ1-5 . 12 TRBV12-3/TRBV12-4 CASTLGEGSQHF
TRBJ1-2 . 14 TRBV5-1 CASSLNTAPAGYTF
TRBJ1-4 . 18 TRBV2 CASSPFVTGRGIMKNCFF
TRBJ2-3 TRBD2 16 TRBV3-1/TRBV3-2 CASSQGGAGGLDTQYF
TRBJ2-1 . 16 TRBV5-1 CASSWEGGPQYNEQFF
TRBJ1-3 . 12 TRBV9 CASSVTGNTIYF
TRBJ1-1 . 12 TRBV9 CASSVGGSEAFF
TRBJ1-5 . 14 TRBV5-8 CASSDGQTNQPQHF
TRBJ1-4 . 16 TRBV9 CASSPSGGAPREKLFF
TRBJ1-5 . 20 TRBV19 CASSPSPIDSRQYSNQPQHF
TRBJ1-2 . 15 TRBV4-1 CASSPPQGQVGGYTF
TRBJ1-2 TRBD1 14 TRBV27 CASRLIGTADRYTF
TRBJ1-5 . 14 TRBV7-2 CASSPPQGNQPQHF
TRBJ2-3 . 13 TRBV4-1 CASSQEDRDTQYF
TRBJ1-6 TRBD1 17 TRBV7-2 CASSLVSGGTSNSPLHF
TRBJ2-5 . 13 TRBV12-3/TRBV12-4 CASSPVIGETQYF
TRBJ2-3 . 15 TRBV5-1 CASSFQGAGTDTQYF
TRBJ1-6 TRBD1 14 TRBV7-2 CASSDRQGASPLHF
TRBJ1-2 . 13 TRBV6-5 CASSWERNYGYTF
TRBJ1-2 . 13 TRBV7-9 CASSFSSGFGYTF
TRBJ1-2 TRBD1 15 TRBV24-1 CATSGTGGGNYGYTF
TRBJ2-3 TRBD2 16 TRBV19 CASSPRLAGGLHTQYF
TRBJ1-6 . 17 TRBV19 CASRNTLGQLYNSPLHF
TRBJ2-1 TRBD1 19 TRBV24-1 CATAPRQGVKSGGYNEQFF
TRBJ1-2 TRBD1 13 TRBV5-1 CASSQDRALGYTF